Here is one TCR beta chain with its context. Authors' data handling: Nucleated cell number was recorded as an estimate derived from reference gene primer amplification. Assay used: immunoSEQ multiplex PCR; TCRdb lists only in-frame clones, some missing. V, J and clone size are taken as reported in that table, and D and trimming were inferred from the DNA itself. The profile covers some 60,000 clones, with over 80% appearing a single time and 3% to 4.5% taken by the ten largest. These data belong to a study of blood T cell repertoires in COVID-19. The origin of this receptor is a woman aged 80 or over with acute or convalescent COVID-19. The sequenced sample was peripheral blood.

The CDR3 nucleotides are TGTGCCAGCAGCCCGGGACTAGCGGGAGAAGGGCAGGTGGCCCAGTACTTC. Translated: CASSPGLAGEGQVAQYF. The chain uses TRBV28 and TRBJ2-5; 14 bases line up with TRBD2. The CDR3 length is 17 residues. Trimming cost V 6 bases and J 9 bases; bases outside gene matches: 15. The germline gives CDR1 MDHEN, CDR2 SYDVKM.